The next 30 T cell receptor beta chains were all read from a single sample in a study of T cell responses to AZD1222 COVID-19 vaccine (dated by TCRdb to the early 2020s). Read against the paper, the sample's time point label means: baseline before first vaccination. Receptor libraries were prepared by the immunoSEQ multiplex PCR assay. TCRdb obtained this table from immuneACCESS and retained in-frame rearrangements with V and J assigned. These tables miss some clones; where compared with another copy, unresolved V genes account for less than half of the shortfall, and the remainder is unexplained. The sample table shows some 99,000 clones, and over 75% are seen once. The leading ten clones occupy roughly 15% of the sample. The sequencing used peripheral blood, collected on day 0 of AZD1222 vaccination. These receptors were obtained from an adult in good health.

This chain joins TRBV10-3 and TRBJ2-7, with 7 bases matching TRBD2. Germline V gene sequence: CDR1 ENHRY, CDR2 SYGVKD. V gave up 7 bases and J gave up 6 bases; unmatched junction bases: 6. This CDR3 is built from 12 residues. CDR3 sequence (DNA): TGTGCCATCATCCCGGGAGGCGGCGAGCAGTACTTC. Translation: CAIIPGGGEQYF.

Details on this clone: A read error may produce the germline difference seen at one junction end. This sequence joins TRBV2 and TRBJ1-1; D remains ambiguous. CDR1 is SNHLY, CDR2 FYNNEI, per germline. The CDR3 runs 11 residues. This CDR3 reads CASSPGPPPYF. In DNA form, the CDR3 reads TGTGCCAGCAGCCCCGGGCCACCTCCTTACTTT.

This clone was seen only once. The chain carries TRBV6-1 and TRBJ1-5, with unresolved D. The V gene's germline CDR1 is MNHNS and CDR2 SASEGT. The CDR3 is 15 amino acids. Trimming pared 2 bases from V and 4 bases from J, leaving 12 bases between. Written as DNA, the CDR3 is TGTGCCAGCAGTGAAAGGCCGGGATCAAATCAGCCCCAGCATTTT. This codes for CASSERPGSNQPQHF.

This sequence joins TRBV27 and TRBJ1-6; perhaps TRBD1 as D (6 bases). Germline V gene sequence: CDR1 MNHEY, CDR2 SMNVEV (reference sequence). V dropped 6 bases and J dropped 3 bases, with 12 bases sitting between them. The CDR3 contains 15 residues. CDR3 sequence (DNA): TGTGCCAGCAGGGAGACAGGACTCTATAATTCACCCCTCCACTTT. This gives the protein CASRETGLYNSPLHF.

The V gene is TRBV6-2 or TRBV6-3, the J gene TRBJ2-3; 14 nucleotides line up with TRBD2. Germline lookup yields CDR1 MNHEY and CDR2 SVGEGT. Trimming at V came to 5 bases and at J to 4 bases, leaving 2 bases not matched to a gene. The length of the CDR3 is 15 residues. The CDR3 loop is CASSGTSGGADTQYF. In DNA form, the CDR3 reads TGTGCCAGCAGTGGGACTAGCGGGGGAGCAGATACGCAGTATTTT.

This clone was picked up a small number of times. The chain links TRBV7-6 to TRBJ2-2; 12 bases map to TRBD2. This CDR3 contains 16 residues. Germline V gives CDR1 SGHVS, CDR2 FNYEAQ. With 5 bases clipped from V and 6 bases from J, the junction kept 7 bases outside the gene matches. Written as DNA, the CDR3 is TGTGCCAGCAGCCTCCTACTAGCGGGGGGCCCCGGGGAGCTGTTTTTT. It encodes CASSLLLAGGPGELFF.

The chain links TRBV9 to TRBJ2-1; D is possibly TRBD2 (5 bases). V lost 5 bases to trimming and J lost 2 bases, with 17 bases between them. Germline V gene lookup returns CDR1 SGDLS and CDR2 YYNGEE. This CDR3 comprises 16 residues. The CDR3 here is CASSAPGGSPYNEQFF. In nucleotides, the CDR3 is TGTGCCAGCAGTGCCCCGGGCGGGTCCCCCTACAATGAGCAGTTCTTC.

Points on this clone: Other nucleotide sequences in the sample specify the same CDR3. The genes are TRBV6-2 or TRBV6-3 and TRBJ2-5; D not resolved. The V gene lost 2 bases and the J gene lost 4 bases, with 2 bases spanning the gap. The CDR3 covers 11 residues. Germline assignment: CDR1 MNHEY and CDR2 SVGEGT. CDR3 sequence (DNA): TGTGCCAGCAGTTACGGAGAGACCCAGTACTTC. Translated: CASSYGETQYF.

For the CDR3, the DNA is TGTGCCAGCAGTCCCCCCCGCGGAGGGGTGTACAATTCACCCCTCCACTTT. Translation gives CASSPPRGGVYNSPLHF. V gene TRBV6-6 combines with J gene TRBJ1-6, with a possible D match to TRBD1 (5 bases). Trimming removed 5 bases from V and 7 bases from J, with 21 bases in between. Germline V gene lookup returns CDR1 MNHNY and CDR2 SVGAGI (reference sequence). The CDR3 consists of 17 residues.

This chain uses TRBV5-1 with TRBJ1-5, with a tentative D call TRBD1 (5 bases). The length of the CDR3 is 15 residues. The germline gives CDR1 SGHRS, CDR2 YFSETQ. V lost 4 bases to trimming and J lost 0 bases, with 11 bases between them. This CDR3 is CASSAMGGSNQPQHF. CDR3 DNA sequence: TGCGCCAGCAGCGCTATGGGGGGTAGCAATCAGCCCCAGCATTTT.

The J gene is TRBJ2-4, the V gene TRBV9, with D possibly being TRBD1 (6 bases). V shed 4 bases and J shed 5 bases, with 13 bases lying between them. Germline V gives CDR1 SGDLS, CDR2 YYNGEE. This CDR3 has 14 amino acids. CDR3 sequence: CASSPLTGQNIQYF. The DNA for the CDR3 is TGTGCCAGCAGCCCCCTGACAGGACAAAACATTCAGTACTTC.

The rearrangement joins TRBV19 to TRBJ2-5, with D possibly called TRBD1 or TRBD2 (6 bases each). V was cut by 5 bases and J by 1 base, with 11 bases left in between. The V gene's germline CDR1 is LNHDA and CDR2 SQIVND (reference sequence). The CDR3 contains 14 residues. The CDR3 loop is CASSSQGGQETQYF. The CDR3 DNA reads TGTGCCAGTAGTTCACAGGGAGGCCAAGAGACCCAGTACTTC. Filled out from reference TRBV19 and TRBJ2-5, the complete variable domain reads DGGITQSPKYLFRKEGQNVTLSCEQNLNHDAMYWYRQDPGQGLRLIYYSQIVNDFQKGDIAEGYSVSREKKESFPLTVTSAQKNPTAFYLCASSSQGGQETQYFGPGTRLLVL.

The sample holds a few counts of this clone. The chain uses TRBV29-1 and TRBJ1-1, with D uncertain. This CDR3 is built from 12 residues. Trimming removed 6 bases at V and 3 bases at J, with 11 bases between. Germline V gene lookup returns CDR1 SQVTM and CDR2 ANQGSEA. CDR3 nucleotides: TGCAGCGTGGGGTTTATGTACACTGAAGCTTTCTTT. Translating it yields CSVGFMYTEAFF.

The genes are TRBV19 and TRBJ2-5; 10 nucleotides line up with TRBD1. The CDR3 is 16 residues long. Germline CDR1 is LNHDA and CDR2 is SQIVND (reference sequence). Trimming took 3 bases from V and 4 from J; bases not matched to a gene: 8. The CDR3 region has the DNA TGTGCCAGTAGTATCATTGGGACAGGGGTTGGAGAGACCCAGTACTTC. The encoded protein is CASSIIGTGVGETQYF.

V and J are TRBV20-1 and TRBJ2-7; unclear D gene. Deletions cut 2 bases from V and 12 bases from J, with 11 bases between. The germline CDR1 and CDR2 sequences are DFQATT and SNEGSKA (reference sequence). The CDR3 loop spans 10 amino acids. CDR3 sequence: CSARSLHAYF. In DNA, the CDR3 is TGCAGTGCTAGATCCCTGCACGCGTACTTC.

V is TRBV7-8 and J is TRBJ2-7, with D tentatively TRBD1 or TRBD2 (6 bases each). CDR1 is SGHVS and CDR2 is FQNEAQ in the germline V gene. There are 16 residues in the CDR3. Deletions cut 2 bases from V and 7 bases from J, with 21 bases between. The CDR3 protein is CASSLSPGVAQGEQYV. In nucleotides, the CDR3 is TGTGCCAGCAGCTTAAGTCCGGGAGTGGCTCAGGGGGAGCAGTACGTC.

The rearrangement links TRBV12-3 or TRBV12-4 to TRBJ1-5; D gene unclear. The CDR3 is 13 residues long. V shed 3 bases and J shed 4 bases, with 7 bases lying between them. CDR3 nucleotides: TGTGCCAGCAGTTTTGGCAGGAATCAGCCCCAGCATTTT. Encoded protein: CASSFGRNQPQHF.

V gene TRBV11-3 combines with J gene TRBJ2-5, with 7 bases lining up with TRBD2. CDR1 and CDR2 (germline): SGHNT, YENEEA. CDR3 length: 17 residues. V trimming: 1 base; J trimming: 0 bases; junction bases outside the gene matches: 8. CDR3 loop: CASSLALADHNQETQYF. The CDR3 DNA follows: TGTGCCAGCAGCTTAGCGCTAGCGGACCACAACCAAGAGACCCAGTACTTC.

The J gene is TRBJ1-4, the V gene TRBV19; D may be TRBD1 (6 bases). The CDR3 spans 15 residues. Looked up from germline, CDR1 is LNHDA and CDR2 is SQIVND (reference sequence). V was shortened by 5 bases and J by 4 bases, with 14 bases between the two germline ends. The CDR3 DNA follows: TGTGCCAGTAGTTCCCGACAGGCCCTTAATGAAAAACTGTTTTTT. Protein product: CASSSRQALNEKLFF.

The genes are TRBV6-5 and TRBJ2-5; TRBD1 matches at 9 bases. There are 15 residues in the CDR3. Germline assignment: CDR1 MNHEY and CDR2 SVGAGI. With 2 bases clipped from V and 6 bases from J, the junction kept 7 bases outside the gene matches. CDR3 protein: CASSYRDREGKTQYF. CDR3 DNA sequence: TGTGCCAGCAGTTACCGGGACAGGGAGGGGAAGACCCAGTACTTC.

The rearrangement links TRBV9 to TRBJ1-1; D is ambiguous. Germline CDR1 and CDR2: SGDLS and YYNGEE. Between the trimmed V and J ends, which lost 0 bases and 1 base, there was a span of 7 bases. The CDR3 covers 14 residues. CDR3 coding DNA: TGTGCCAGCAGCGTAGCGGCAGCGAACACTGAAGCTTTCTTT. Its translation is CASSVAAANTEAFF.

The genes are TRBV19 and TRBJ1-1; D gene ambiguous. The V gene lost 4 bases and the J gene lost 6 bases, with 15 bases spanning the gap. This CDR3 comprises 14 residues. Germline CDR1 is LNHDA and CDR2 is SQIVND (reference sequence). CDR3 amino acids: CASSRYKGGPEAFF. CDR3 sequence (DNA): TGTGCCAGTAGTAGATACAAGGGCGGCCCTGAAGCTTTCTTT. Full variable domain (rest looked up from reference TRBV19 and TRBJ1-1): DGGITQSPKYLFRKEGQNVTLSCEQNLNHDAMYWYRQDPGQGLRLIYYSQIVNDFQKGDIAEGYSVSREKKESFPLTVTSAQKNPTAFYLCASSRYKGGPEAFFGQGTRLTVV.

This chain links TRBV2 with TRBJ2-1; TRBD2 aligns across 9 bases. This CDR3 is built from 15 residues. Germline V gene sequence: CDR1 SNHLY, CDR2 FYNNEI. The V and J ends lost 1 base and 7 bases, in that order; junction bases with no gene match: 5. CDR3 sequence reads: CASSEDPSGNNEQFF. CDR3 coding DNA: TGTGCCAGCAGTGAAGATCCTAGCGGGAATAATGAGCAGTTCTTC. Based on the CDR3 plus reference TRBV2 and TRBJ2-1, the full variable domain is EPEVTQTPSHQVTQMGQEVILRCVPISNHLYFYWYRQILGQKVEFLVSFYNNEISEKSEIFDDQFSVERPDGSNFTLKIRSTKLEDSAMYFCASSEDPSGNNEQFFGPGTRLTVL.

This clone has only one observation. The chain uses TRBV28 and TRBJ2-6; the D call may be TRBD1 or TRBD2 (5 bases each). V gave up 6 bases and J gave up 1 base, with 31 bases separating them. Germline CDR1 is MDHEN and CDR2 is SYDVKM. CDR3 length: 22 amino acids. The CDR3 is CASSPLQTHPGPFVSGANVLTF. CDR3 bases: TGTGCCAGCAGCCCCCTCCAAACGCATCCGGGACCGTTTGTTTCTGGGGCCAACGTCCTGACTTTC.

Note on this clone: Within the sample, other DNA sequences also encode this same CDR3. V usage is TRBV5-4 and J usage is TRBJ1-2; the D gene is possibly TRBD1 (6 bases). The CDR3 contains 13 residues. Looked up from germline, CDR1 is SGHNT and CDR2 is YYREEE (reference sequence). The ends were cut back, 2 bases at V and 5 bases at J, with 10 bases in the middle. The CDR3 sequence is CASSLRGGYGYTF. The CDR3 DNA is TGTGCCAGCAGCTTAAGAGGGGGATATGGCTACACCTTC. Complete variable domain (other parts from reference TRBV5-4 and TRBJ1-2): ETGVTQSPTHLIKTRGQQVTLRCSSQSGHNTVSWYQQALGQGPQFIFQYYREEENGRGNFPPRFSGLQFPNYSSELNVNALELDDSALYLCASSLRGGYGYTFGSGTRLTVV.

The V gene is TRBV29-1, the J gene TRBJ1-3; 8 bases agree with TRBD1. Trimming removed 6 bases from V and 4 bases from J; junction bases left unmatched: 8. The CDR3 consists of 14 residues. Germline V gene sequence: CDR1 SQVTM, CDR2 ANQGSEA. CDR3 protein: CSVLTGARGNTIYF. As DNA, the CDR3 is TGCAGCGTCCTGACAGGGGCGCGAGGAAACACCATATATTTT.

The V gene is TRBV12-3 or TRBV12-4, the J gene TRBJ2-7, with a weak D call TRBD1 (5 bases). The V end was cut by 0 bases, the J end by 7 bases, with 10 bases between. The CDR3 contains 13 residues. The CDR3: CASSLAHRGEQYF. The CDR3 DNA sequence: TGTGCCAGCAGTTTAGCGCATAGGGGTGAGCAGTACTTC.

The chain links TRBV6-2 or TRBV6-3 to TRBJ2-7; D perhaps matches TRBD2 (5 bases). The CDR3 length is 14 residues. Germline V gene sequence: CDR1 MNHEY, CDR2 SVGEGT. The V end lost 1 base, the J end lost 0 bases, and 7 bases lay between the germline ends. CDR3 in DNA: TGTGCCAGCAGTTACTTTGGGAGCTCCTACGAGCAGTACTTC. This translates into CASSYFGSSYEQYF.

The rearrangement uses TRBV10-3 and TRBJ1-5, with unresolved D. The germline V and J ends were trimmed by 4 bases and 2 bases, with 9 bases remaining between them. CDR1 is ENHRY and CDR2 is SYGVKD in the germline V gene. The length of the CDR3 is 14 residues. In DNA form, the CDR3 reads TGTGCCATCAGTGCTGGGTTGGGCAATCAGCCCCAGCATTTT. This encodes CAISAGLGNQPQHF.

The chain combines TRBV19 with TRBJ1-6, with a weak D call TRBD1 (5 bases). Germline loops: CDR1 LNHDA, CDR2 SQIVND (reference sequence). The CDR3 is 15 residues long. The germline V and J ends were trimmed by 2 bases and 4 bases, with 9 bases remaining between them. CDR3 residues: CASSIQGAYNSPLHF. In nucleotides, the CDR3 is TGTGCCAGTAGTATACAAGGGGCTTATAATTCACCCCTCCACTTT.